Presented here are 20 T cell receptor beta chains from one specimen sequenced in a study of T cells in Graves' hyperthyroidism and ophthalmopathy. TCR beta CDR3 region amplification was performed from RNA transcripts. A first-round RT-PCR of the TCR CDR3 used the HTBI primer set. TCRdb re-analysed the multiplex PCR reads in MiXCR, keeping a single row per CDR3 protein. The table shows around 800,000 distinct CDR3 sequences, with roughly 40% occurring only once. Sequencing was performed on blood. The receptors come from a man between 18 and 29 years old with Graves' hyperthyroidism.

This clonotype has at least ten counts. The chain has TRBV19 and TRBJ2-6; TRBD2 matches 11 bases. The V gene's germline CDR1 is LNHDA and CDR2 SQIVND (reference sequence). After removal of 3 bases from V and 1 base from J, the junction contained 5 bases not matched to a gene. The length of the CDR3 is 18 residues. DNA of the CDR3: TGTGCCAGTAGTATGCAACTAGCGGGGGCGTCTGGGGCCAACGTCCTGACTTTC. Protein sequence: CASSMQLAGASGANVLTF.

This clonotype has more than one count but fewer than ten. The CDR3 reads CASSQGSDTGELFF. The CDR3 nucleotides read TGTGCCAGCAGCCAGGGAAGTGACACCGGGGAGCTGTTTTTT. The rearrangement joins TRBV7-3 to TRBJ2-2; maybe TRBD1 (5 bases). Trimming stripped 5 bases from V and 3 bases from J, with 10 bases between. This CDR3 is built from 14 residues. Germline V gene lookup returns CDR1 SGHTA and CDR2 FQGTGA.

The chain is built from TRBV5-5 and TRBJ2-7; 7 positions agree with TRBD1. Unmatched junction bases numbered 8, after V lost 8 bases and J lost 3 bases. The CDR3 totals 13 residues. CDR1 and CDR2 (germline): SGHKS, YYEKEE (reference sequence). For the CDR3, the DNA is TGTGCCAGAAGACCCGACAGGGACTACGAGCAGTACTTC. Encoded protein: CARRPDRDYEQYF. Full variable domain (missing parts from reference TRBV5-5 and TRBJ2-7): DAGVTQSPTHLIKTRGQQVTLRCSPISGHKSVSWYQQVLGQGPQFIFQYYEKEERGRGNFPDRFSARQFPNYSSELNVNALLLGDSALYLCARRPDRDYEQYFGPGTRLTVT.

The V call is TRBV10-3, the J call TRBJ1-5; 8 nucleotides agree with TRBD1. Germline loops: CDR1 ENHRY, CDR2 SYGVKD. The CDR3 covers 14 residues. The CDR3 nucleotides read TGTGCTACTCCGGGACAGGTGGTCAATCAGCCCCAGCATTTT. Translating gives CATPGQVVNQPQHF.

The J gene is TRBJ1-1, the V gene TRBV6-6; TRBD1 matches 7 bases. The V segment lost 8 bases and the J segment 4 bases; nucleotides outside the gene matches: 7. Germline CDR1 is MNHNY and CDR2 is SVGAGI (reference sequence). The CDR3 has 13 amino acids. CDR3 sequence: CASLPGGSTEAFF. DNA of the CDR3: TGTGCCAGCCTTCCAGGGGGGAGCACTGAAGCTTTCTTT.

This clonotype was found many times. This chain links TRBV15 with TRBJ2-7, with no clear D. The CDR3 spans 13 residues. Trimming took off 0 bases at V and 6 bases at J, with 9 bases between the two ends. Germline V gives CDR1 LNHNV, CDR2 YYDKDF (reference sequence). The CDR3 sequence is CATSRDALGEQYF. DNA for the CDR3: TGTGCCACCAGCAGAGATGCGCTAGGCGAGCAGTACTTC.

This sequence joins TRBV6-5 and TRBJ2-6, with 7 bases that match TRBD2. V dropped 6 bases and J dropped 2; count of bases not matched to a gene: 13. The length of the CDR3 is 18 residues. CDR1 is MNHEY and CDR2 is SVGAGI in the germline V gene. The DNA for the CDR3 is TGTGCCAGCAGAGGCAGCGGGGTCAGCCCACCTGGGGCCAACGTCCTGACTTTC. It encodes CASRGSGVSPPGANVLTF.

This clonotype came up a few times. The chain employs TRBV5-1 and TRBJ1-1, with D possibly matching TRBD1 (5 bases). The V end was cut by 2 bases, the J end by 1 base, with 12 bases between. Germline V lookup: CDR1 SGHRS, CDR2 YFSETQ. The CDR3 is 15 residues long. CDR3 coding DNA: TGCGCCAGCAGCTTTTGGGGCAACTCGAACACTGAAGCTTTCTTT. Its protein product is CASSFWGNSNTEAFF.

This clonotype was detected a few times. The gene calls are TRBV12-5 and TRBJ1-5; TRBD1 matches at 8 bases. CDR3 length: 18 residues. The germline CDR1 and CDR2 sequences are LGHNT and FRNRAP. V trimming: 2 bases; J trimming: 2 bases; junction bases outside the gene matches: 11. The CDR3 DNA reads as TGTGCTAGTGGTTTGACCTACGACAGGGGTAATCGCAATCAGCCCCAGCATTTT. Amino acid sequence: CASGLTYDRGNRNQPQHF.

At least ten counts were recorded for this clonotype. The V and J genes are TRBV5-1 and TRBJ1-5; 7 bases match TRBD1. The V and J ends lost 0 bases and 4 bases, in that order; junction bases with no gene match: 13. Germline V CDR1 and CDR2: SGHRS, YFSETQ. This CDR3 is 18 amino acids long. The CDR3 spells CASSLDGTGVNANQPQHF. The CDR3, as DNA: TGCGCCAGCAGCTTGGACGGTACAGGGGTCAACGCGAATCAGCCCCAGCATTTT. Together with reference TRBV5-1 and TRBJ1-5, the CDR3 gives the full variable domain: KAGVTQTPRYLIKTRGQQVTLSCSPISGHRSVSWYQQTPGQGLQFLFEYFSETQRNKGNFPGRFSGRQFSNSRSEMNVSTLELGDSALYLCASSLDGTGVNANQPQHFGDGTRLSIL.

This clonotype was seen a few times. The gene calls are TRBV9 and TRBJ2-7, with 10 bases matching TRBD2. Germline CDR1 reads SGDLS; CDR2 reads YYNGEE. V lost 0 bases and J lost 5; bases outside the gene matches: 8. The CDR3 runs 16 residues. CDR3 loop: CASSVEASGSWDEQYF. CDR3 DNA: TGTGCCAGCAGCGTAGAAGCTAGCGGGAGTTGGGACGAGCAGTACTTC.

The rearrangement uses TRBV5-6 and TRBJ2-5; D unresolved. Germline CDR1 and CDR2: SGHDT and YYEEEE. The CDR3 totals 14 residues. Trimming removed 0 bases from V and 5 bases from J, with 11 bases in between. The CDR3 sequence: CASSLEVDIETQYF. The CDR3 nucleotides are TGTGCCAGCAGCTTGGAGGTTGATATTGAGACCCAGTACTTC.

The V call is TRBV7-9, the J call TRBJ2-7; TRBD1 agrees at 7 bases. The CDR3 has 15 amino acids. CDR1 SEHNR and CDR2 FQNEAQ come from the germline V gene (reference sequence). V was clipped by 4 bases and J by 4 bases; unmatched bases: 10. The CDR3: CASSSQPGQSYEQYF. CDR3 in DNA: TGTGCCAGCAGCTCCCAACCGGGACAGAGTTACGAGCAGTACTTC.

The rearrangement joins TRBV15 to TRBJ2-5, with D perhaps TRBD2 (6 bases). Germline CDR1 and CDR2: LNHNV and YYDKDF (reference sequence). V dropped 0 bases and J dropped 5 bases, with 16 bases sitting between them. CDR3 length equals 16 residues. CDR3 in amino acids: CATSRDYNGRGETQYF. CDR3 coding DNA: TGTGCCACCAGCAGAGATTATAACGGCCGGGGGGAGACCCAGTACTTC.

This clonotype was counted at least ten times. J is TRBJ2-7 and V is TRBV5-1, with TRBD1 identical over 7 bases. With V trimmed by 4 bases and J by 2 bases, 3 bases remained unmatched. CDR3 length: 13 amino acids. The germline CDR1 and CDR2 sequences are SGHRS and YFSETQ. In DNA form, the CDR3 reads TGCGCCAGCAGCGTGGACAGGACCTACGAGCAGTACTTC. Protein sequence: CASSVDRTYEQYF.

This rearrangement joins TRBV3-1 to TRBJ2-5, with D unresolved. The V end was cut by 4 bases, the J end by 4 bases, with 16 bases between. Germline V lookup: CDR1 LGHDT, CDR2 YNNKEL (reference sequence). The CDR3 totals 15 residues. As DNA, the CDR3 is TGTGCCAGCAGCCCCAACTCCGTGGCCCGAGAGACCCAGTACTTC. Translating it yields CASSPNSVARETQYF.

This chain uses TRBV20-1 with TRBJ2-2; D ambiguous. Germline V lookup: CDR1 DFQATT, CDR2 SNEGSKA (reference sequence). V was cut by 0 bases and J by 6 bases, with 8 bases left in between. The CDR3 sequence is 13 residues long. CDR3 region: CSARDPLSGELFF. CDR3 sequence (DNA): TGCAGTGCTAGAGATCCGTTATCCGGGGAGCTGTTTTTT.

The chain links TRBV7-2 to TRBJ1-4; 9 bases line up with TRBD1. Germline-derived CDR1 and CDR2 are SGHTA and FQGNSA. Trimming cost V 5 bases and J 6 bases; bases outside gene matches: 7. The CDR3 totals 15 residues. The CDR3 region is CASSDTQGADEKLFF. CDR3 coding DNA: TGTGCCAGCAGCGACACACAGGGGGCCGATGAAAAACTGTTTTTT.

CDR3 sequence: CATSDPGGEQYF. The CDR3 coding sequence is TGTGCCACCAGTGATCCAGGGGGCGAGCAGTACTTC. This sequence joins TRBV24-1 and TRBJ2-7, with 7 bases that match TRBD1. The V and J ends lost 3 bases and 6 bases, in that order; junction bases with no gene match: 1. The CDR3 extends over 12 amino acids. The germline gives CDR1 KGHDR, CDR2 SFDVKD.

This clonotype has only a few counts. The chain uses TRBV20-1 and TRBJ2-5; 8 nucleotides align to TRBD2. From germline, CDR1 is DFQATT and CDR2 SNEGSKA (reference sequence). The trim removed 0 bases at V and 5 bases at J, leaving 11 bases unmatched. The CDR3 is 16 residues long. CDR3 coding DNA: TGCAGTGCTAGAGAGCTAGCGGGTCAAGCACGGGAGACCCAGTACTTC. It translates to CSARELAGQARETQYF.